Below are 12 T cell receptor beta chains sequenced from a single sample in a study of Ad26.COV2.S vaccination and SARS-CoV-2 variants. Treatment noted: around 19 received Ad26.COV2.S at low or high dose, single or two shots; roughly 5 received placebo; per-sample allocation not given. Repertoires come from day 63 after the first vaccine or placebo injection. TCRdb's copy holds only in-frame clones and misses some; the assay was immunoSEQ multiplex PCR. Of hundreds of thousands of clones listed, 88% are singletons. The sequenced sample was peripheral blood, obtained in a trial of Ad26.COV2.S vaccine versus placebo. The receptors were gathered from a person aged 18-60 years who received the Ad26.COV2.S COVID-19 vaccine or a placebo.

The chain is built from TRBV19 and TRBJ2-3; the match to TRBD1 covers 7 bases. With 5 bases clipped from V and 4 bases from J, the junction kept 12 bases outside the gene matches. Germline V gene data show CDR1 as LNHDA and CDR2 as SQIVND (reference sequence). The CDR3 length is 16 residues. The CDR3 here is CASSPNFGQVADTQYF. CDR3 nucleotides: TGTGCCAGTAGTCCAAACTTCGGACAGGTAGCAGATACGCAGTATTTT.

The J gene is TRBJ1-2, the V gene TRBV19, with 10 bases lining up with TRBD1. CDR1 is LNHDA and CDR2 is SQIVND in the germline V gene (reference sequence). This CDR3 comprises 16 residues. J lost 1 base, V lost 5 bases, and 7 bases had no gene match. DNA for the CDR3: TGTGCCAGTAGTGTCGGACAGGGGGGCTATAACTATGGCTACACCTTC. Translated, it gives CASSVGQGGYNYGYTF.

This chain links TRBV7-2 with TRBJ1-1; D is undetermined. V shed 5 bases and J shed 6 bases, with 16 bases lying between them. Per the germline V gene, CDR1 is SGHTA and CDR2 is FQGNSA. This CDR3 is built from 14 residues. This CDR3 reads CASSPRSGFSEAFF. The CDR3 DNA reads as TGTGCCAGCAGCCCGCGAAGTGGGTTTTCTGAAGCTTTCTTT.

The chain employs TRBV28 and TRBJ1-5; D call uncertain. This CDR3 is 13 amino acids long. Trimming shortened V by 6 bases and J by 2 bases, and 8 bases separated the two germline ends. Germline V lookup: CDR1 MDHEN, CDR2 SYDVKM. As DNA, the CDR3 is TGTGCCAGCAGCCTGGACGGCAATCAGCCCCAGCATTTT. Encoded protein: CASSLDGNQPQHF.

The gene calls are TRBV4-3 and TRBJ2-2, with D perhaps given as TRBD1 or TRBD2 (5 bases each). Germline V lookup: CDR1 LGHNA, CDR2 YSLEER. V was trimmed by 5 bases and J by 0 bases, leaving 13 bases between them. CDR3 length: 16 residues. The CDR3 bases are TGCGCCAGCAGCGGGGGATCATACGCGAACACCGGGGAGCTGTTTTTT. It codes for CASSGGSYANTGELFF.

V gene TRBV19 combines with J gene TRBJ1-6; D gene ambiguous. The CDR3 is made up of 14 amino acids. CDR1 is LNHDA and CDR2 is SQIVND in the germline V gene (reference sequence). Trimming shortened V by 1 base and J by 6 bases, and 7 bases separated the two germline ends. The CDR3 DNA reads TGTGCCAGTAGTATAGTCAACACTAATTCACCCCTCCACTTT. It yields the protein CASSIVNTNSPLHF.

The rearrangement joins TRBV19 to TRBJ2-2; D unclear. Deletions cut 8 bases from V and 6 bases from J, with 19 bases between. From germline, CDR1 is LNHDA and CDR2 SQIVND (reference sequence). The CDR3 length is 15 residues. This chain's CDR3 is CASLKVGVGAGELFF. The CDR3 nucleotides are TGTGCCAGTCTTAAAGTTGGGGTAGGCGCCGGGGAGCTGTTTTTT.

The V and J genes are TRBV6-2 or TRBV6-3 and TRBJ1-2; the D gene is possibly TRBD1 (5 bases). Germline CDR1 reads MNHEY; CDR2 reads SVGEGT. This CDR3 has 14 residues. V was cut by 1 base and J by 3 bases, with 9 bases left in between. CDR3 region: CASSYWGIDYGYTF. CDR3 DNA: TGTGCCAGCAGTTACTGGGGGATCGACTATGGCTACACCTTC.

The gene calls are TRBV28 and TRBJ1-4; TRBD1 agrees at 7 bases. This CDR3 is built from 21 residues. Trimming at V came to 11 bases and at J to 0 bases, leaving 27 bases not matched to a gene. Germline CDR1 MDHEN, CDR2 SYDVKM. The CDR3 DNA reads as TGTGCCCACTTCCTTATAAAAGCGCGACAGGGCTTATGTGCAACTAATGAAAAACTGTTTTTT. It translates to CAHFLIKARQGLCATNEKLFF.

This chain links TRBV4-3 with TRBJ2-1; D unresolved. Deletions cut 5 bases from V and 0 bases from J, with 8 bases between. The V gene's germline CDR1 is LGHNA and CDR2 YSLEER. CDR3 length equals 14 residues. For the CDR3, the DNA is TGCGCCAGCAGCATCCGCGACTCCTACAATGAGCAGTTCTTC. Residues: CASSIRDSYNEQFF.

In this sample, this clone turned up once. The J gene is TRBJ2-3, the V gene TRBV5-1; 12 bases are a match to TRBD2. Germline CDR1 reads SGHRS; CDR2 reads YFSETQ. Trimming cost V 3 bases and J 3 bases; bases outside gene matches: 14. CDR3 length: 19 residues. CDR3 protein: CASSYVSSTSGRYTDTQYF. The CDR3 DNA reads TGCGCCAGCAGCTACGTCTCCTCGACTAGCGGGAGATATACAGATACGCAGTATTTT.

This clone was picked up many times. This chain joins TRBV12-3 or TRBV12-4 and TRBJ2-1; possibly TRBD1 or TRBD2 for D (6 bases each). The CDR3 is 11 amino acids. Trimming cost V 6 bases and J 10 bases, with 10 bases left between them. The DNA of the CDR3 is TGTGCCAGCAGCGGGGGCCAAGAGCAGTTCTTC. Translating it yields CASSGGQEQFF.